This T cell receptor beta chain was captured in a study of blood T cell repertoires in COVID-19. About the research overall: Samples representing acute and convalescent COVID-19 were sourced from the United States, Italy and Spain.

Per the original methods: Estimation of nucleated cell counts was performed using reference gene primer amplification. Repertoires were generated with immunoSEQ multiplex PCR, while TCRdb's copy carries only in-frame clones and drops some. The V and J calls and clone size come from that table; D and trimming were worked out from the DNA. In the table there are roughly 250,000 clones, 65% to 85% of which are singletons. Sequencing used peripheral blood. This clonotype originated in a woman between 35 and 50 years old with active or convalescent COVID-19.

The CDR3 reads CAISESGQGVEKLFF. The CDR3 nucleotides are TGTGCCATCAGTGAGTCTGGGCAGGGGGTTGAAAAACTGTTTTTT. This chain links TRBV10-3 with TRBJ1-4; 7 bases agree with TRBD1. Germline CDR1 and CDR2: ENHRY and SYGVKD. The CDR3 loop spans 15 amino acids. V was pared by 0 bases and J by 7 bases, with 5 bases of the junction left unmatched.